This T cell receptor beta chain was identified during a study of blood T cell repertoires in COVID-19. Study details: Acute-phase and convalescent COVID-19 samples originated in the United States, Italy and Spain.

TCRdb keeps only in-frame clones here, not all; method: immunoSEQ multiplex PCR. The table has some 200,000 clones, about four fifths seen once. Germline values: CDR1 SGHVS, CDR2 FQNEAQ. The CDR3 has 14 residues. V dropped 6 bases and J dropped 5 bases, with 13 bases sitting between them. The chain carries TRBV7-8 and TRBJ2-2; a possible D gene is TRBD1 (6 bases). The sequenced sample was PBMCs or T cells enriched from blood (not recorded which). The sequence was obtained from a woman between 50 and 59 years old who had been exposed to COVID-19. The CDR3 coding sequence is TGTGCCAGCAGGACTTACCAGGGGACCGGGGAGCTGTTTTTT. Translated, it gives CASRTYQGTGELFF.